These 16 T cell receptor beta chains came from one sample sequenced in a study of T cell changes during pregnancy in multiple sclerosis. Here immunoSEQ multiplex PCR was the method, and the copy in TCRdb shows in-frame clones only, minus some. The table has approximately 120,000 clones, around 95% seen once; the top ten hold 0.4% to 0.5%. This material consisted of peripheral blood, taken after pregnancy. The receptors were gathered from a female donor with multiple sclerosis, enrolled in a pregnancy study.

V and J are TRBV19 and TRBJ2-7, with TRBD2 matching 9 bases. CDR3 length equals 14 residues. After removal of 1 base from V and 3 bases from J, the junction contained 1 base not matched to a gene. CDR1 and CDR2 from the germline V gene are LNHDA and SQIVND (reference sequence). In DNA, the CDR3 is TGTGCCAGTAGTATAGGACTAGCGGTCTACGAGCAGTACTTC. It specifies CASSIGLAVYEQYF.

The chain carries TRBV28 and TRBJ1-1; the D is unclear. Germline lookup yields CDR1 MDHEN and CDR2 SYDVKM. The CDR3 length is 11 residues. CDR3: CGSHMNTEAFF. CDR3 DNA: TGTGGGTCTCACATGAACACTGAAGCTTTCTTT.

V and J are TRBV5-6 and TRBJ2-1, with D possibly TRBD2 on 6 matching bases. CDR1 SGHDT and CDR2 YYEEEE come from the germline V gene. The length of the CDR3 is 14 residues. V shed 6 bases and J shed 1 base, with 11 bases lying between them. The CDR3 DNA follows: TGTGCCAGCACCTCCGGGACTTCCTACAATGAGCAGTTCTTC. Protein sequence: CASTSGTSYNEQFF. Using reference TRBV5-6 and TRBJ2-1 for the parts outside the CDR3, the full variable domain is DAGVTQSPTHLIKTRGQQVTLRCSPKSGHDTVSWYQQALGQGPQFIFQYYEEEERQRGNFPDRFSGHQFPNYSSELNVNALLLGDSALYLCASTSGTSYNEQFFGPGTRLTVL.

This clone was detected once. This chain links TRBV5-8 with TRBJ1-4; 11 bases line up with TRBD1. The CDR3 spans 14 residues. V trimming: 4 bases; J trimming: 7 bases; junction bases outside the gene matches: 3. Per germline, CDR1 SGHTS and CDR2 YDEGEE. CDR3 residues: CASSTGTGGEKLFF. The CDR3 nucleotides are TGTGCCAGCAGCACCGGGACAGGGGGTGAAAAACTGTTTTTT.

V gene TRBV5-4 combines with J gene TRBJ2-3, with 7 bases matching TRBD2. CDR1 SGHNT and CDR2 YYREEE come from the germline V gene (reference sequence). J was trimmed by 1 base and V by 6 bases; bases with no gene match: 5. The CDR3 runs 14 residues. CDR3 nucleotide sequence: TGTGCCAGCACCGTGGGGAGGGGCACAGATACGCAGTATTTT. Protein: CASTVGRGTDTQYF.

This chain connects TRBV5-4 to TRBJ2-7, with 8 bases aligning to TRBD1. This CDR3 has 16 residues. Germline CDR1 reads SGHNT; CDR2 reads YYREEE (reference sequence). The V and J ends lost 0 bases and 4 bases, in that order; junction bases with no gene match: 9. This chain's CDR3 is CASSLVGRDRRYEQYF. DNA for the CDR3: TGTGCCAGCAGCTTGGTAGGCCGGGACAGGAGATACGAGCAGTACTTC.

The chain couples TRBV6-1 to TRBJ2-7; tentative D call: TRBD1 (6 bases). Trimming cost V 8 bases and J 2 bases, with 13 bases left between them. This CDR3 is built from 13 residues. Looked up from germline, CDR1 is MNHNS and CDR2 is SASEGT. The CDR3 sequence is CASRTVTTYEQYF. The CDR3 DNA reads as TGTGCCAGCCGGACAGTGACAACCTACGAGCAGTACTTC.

The chain links TRBV20-1 to TRBJ1-2, with D perhaps TRBD1 (6 bases). This CDR3 spans 11 amino acids. Trimming pared 4 bases from V and 6 bases from J, leaving 9 bases between. Germline V gene data show CDR1 as DFQATT and CDR2 as SNEGSKA (reference sequence). The CDR3 sequence is CSAIGGHGYTF. CDR3 in DNA: TGCAGTGCTATCGGGGGGCATGGCTACACCTTC.

The rearrangement links TRBV7-9 to TRBJ2-1; D is perhaps TRBD2 (6 bases). The CDR3 has 11 residues. Per germline, CDR1 SEHNR and CDR2 FQNEAQ (reference sequence). Trimming pared 5 bases from V and 15 bases from J, leaving 14 bases between. The DNA for the CDR3 is TGTGCCAGCAGCCTCCACGGAGGGTTGTTCTTC. Its translation is CASSLHGGLFF.

The J gene is TRBJ2-6, the V gene TRBV2, with 8 bases identical to TRBD1. The length of the CDR3 is 16 residues. V lost 10 bases, J lost 1 base, and 9 bases stayed unmatched. Germline CDR1 reads SNHLY; CDR2 reads FYNNEI. CDR3 loop: CATSDRAISGANVLTF. In DNA, the CDR3 is TGTGCCACCTCGGACAGGGCTATTTCTGGGGCCAACGTCCTGACTTTC. The full variable domain, rest sourced from reference TRBV2 and TRBJ2-6, is EPEVTQTPSHQVTQMGQEVILRCVPISNHLYFYWYRQILGQKVEFLVSFYNNEISEKSEIFDDQFSVERPDGSNFTLKIRSTKLEDSAMYFCATSDRAISGANVLTFGAGSRLTVL.

This chain joins TRBV10-3 and TRBJ1-2; no reliable D call. This CDR3 has 13 residues. In germline, CDR1 is ENHRY, CDR2 SYGVKD. The V end lost 5 bases, the J end lost 3 bases, and 10 bases lay between the germline ends. The CDR3 sequence is CAISSTEDYGYTF. For the CDR3, the DNA is TGTGCCATCAGTTCGACTGAAGACTATGGCTACACCTTC.

The rearrangement joins TRBV4-2 to TRBJ1-4; no clear D. The CDR3 loop spans 14 amino acids. Trimming pared 1 base from V and 10 bases from J, leaving 13 bases between. Germline V gene lookup returns CDR1 LGHNA and CDR2 YNFKEQ. DNA of the CDR3: TGTGCCAGCAGCCAAGCGACTGGAAGCGGAAAACTGTTTTTT. Its protein is CASSQATGSGKLFF.

The J gene is TRBJ1-5, the V gene TRBV20-1, with a possible D match to TRBD1 (5 bases). From germline, CDR1 is DFQATT and CDR2 SNEGSKA (reference sequence). The CDR3 spans 11 residues. CDR3 in amino acids: CAGGNNQPQHF. In nucleotides, the CDR3 is TGCGCGGGGGGGAACAATCAGCCCCAGCATTTT.

V and J are TRBV28 and TRBJ1-1; possibly TRBD1 for D (5 bases). CDR1 and CDR2 from the germline V gene are MDHEN and SYDVKM. The CDR3 sequence is 13 residues long. V was shortened by 7 bases and J by 4 bases, with 13 bases between the two germline ends. The chain's CDR3 is CASIAPGGTEAFF. The DNA of the CDR3 is TGTGCCAGCATCGCGCCGGGGGGCACTGAAGCTTTCTTT.

The chain employs TRBV9 and TRBJ2-1; 11 bases agree with TRBD2. Germline V CDR1 and CDR2: SGDLS, YYNGEE. CDR3 length equals 17 residues. The V segment lost 4 bases and the J segment 4 bases; nucleotides outside the gene matches: 10. This chain's CDR3 is CASSPRGIAGGYNEQFF. The CDR3 DNA reads as TGTGCCAGCAGCCCCCGAGGAATAGCGGGAGGGTACAATGAGCAGTTCTTC.

CDR3 sequence reads: CASSQVGRVGEKLFF. CDR3 nucleotides: TGCGCCAGCAGCCAAGTTGGCAGGGTTGGTGAAAAACTGTTTTTT. V gene TRBV4-3 combines with J gene TRBJ1-4, with a possible D match to TRBD1 (5 bases). The CDR3 extends over 15 amino acids. Germline V gene sequence: CDR1 LGHNA, CDR2 YSLEER. Trimming removed 1 base at V and 7 bases at J, with 13 bases between.